The rows below give T cell receptor beta chains drawn from one sample of a study of PD-1 blockade in classical Hodgkin lymphoma. TCRdb's table, derived via immunoSEQ multiplex PCR, lists solely in-frame clones and lacks some. The sample holds tens of thousands of clones, around 94% seen once. The sample was peripheral blood mononuclear cells (PBMCs), taken before the fourth cycle of nivolumab. These receptors came from a human donor with classical Hodgkin lymphoma. Each CDR3 is given with its conserved first and last residue. A D gene is named only where the DNA matches it firmly. For some rows the clone size is stated as once, few or many, or as a class when expanded; others skip it.

V gene	J gene	clone size	D gene	CDR3 DNA	CDR3 protein
TRBV28	TRBJ2-3	-	-	TGTGCCAGCGACGGGGGGCCGGCAGATACGCAGTATTTT	CASDGGPADTQYF
TRBV27	TRBJ2-7	-	TRBD2	TGTGCCGGGGGGGGTCCCTACGAGCAGTACTTC	CAGGGPYEQYF
TRBV7-6	TRBJ2-1	-	-	TGTGCCAGCAGCTTGTCCCTCGGACAGTTTGAGCAGTTCTTC	CASSLSLGQFEQFF
TRBV29-1	TRBJ1-4	-	-	TGCAGCGTTGAGGGCCTTAATGAAAAACTGTTTTTT	CSVEGLNEKLFF
TRBV28	TRBJ2-1	-	TRBD2	TGTGCCAGCATCAAATCCGGGCAGGCGGGGGACAATGAGCAGTTCTTC	CASIKSGQAGDNEQFF
TRBV10-2	TRBJ2-7	-	-	TGCGCCAGCAGTGACGGGACTCGAGACGAGCAGTACTTC	CASSDGTRDEQYF
TRBV18	TRBJ1-2	-	TRBD1	TGTGCCAGCTCACCCGACAGGGGCTATGGCTACACCTTC	CASSPDRGYGYTF
TRBV30	TRBJ2-5	-	-	TGTGCCTGGAACCGGGACTTACAAGAGACCCAGTACTTC	CAWNRDLQETQYF
TRBV28	TRBJ2-5	-	TRBD2	TGTGCCAGCAGTAGCCCCAGACTAGCGGGAAGGGAGACCCAGTACTTC	CASSSPRLAGRETQYF
TRBV19	TRBJ2-1	-	-	TGTGCCAGTAGTTTAACGGGTTCGGAGCAGTTCTTC	CASSLTGSEQFF
TRBV6-1	TRBJ2-7	-	-	TGTGCCAGCAGTGATCCGGGGGGCAGGACATCCGCCTACGAGCAGTACTTC	CASSDPGGRTSAYEQYF
TRBV5-1	TRBJ2-7	-	TRBD2	TGCGCCAGCAGTCCTACTAGCGGAATTAACTACGAGCAGTACTTC	CASSPTSGINYEQYF
TRBV19	TRBJ2-1	-	-	TGTGCCAGTAGTATGGTCCAGTACAATGAGCAGTTCTTC	CASSMVQYNEQFF
TRBV9	TRBJ1-4	-	-	TGTGCCAGCAGCCCGACAGGAGTAGGGGTTGAAAAACTGTTTTTT	CASSPTGVGVEKLFF
TRBV19	TRBJ2-7	-	TRBD1	TGTGCCAGTAGTACCACCGGGACAGGCTCCTACGAGCAGTACTTC	CASSTTGTGSYEQYF
TRBV11-2	TRBJ2-2	-	TRBD1	TGTGCCAGCAGCCCAAGGGACAGGGCACAACACGGGGAGCTGTTTTTT	CASSPRDRAQHGELFF
TRBV30	TRBJ2-3	-	-	TGTGCCTGGAGCCAGGGTGCTTCCACAGATACGCAGTATTTT	CAWSQGASTDTQYF
TRBV5-4	TRBJ2-1	-	-	TGTGCCAGCAGCTTGGACGGGAGTCCCTACAATGAGCAGTTCTTC	CASSLDGSPYNEQFF
TRBV6-1	TRBJ2-1	-	-	TGTGCCAGCAGGCCTTTGACGGACCTCTACAATGAGCAGTTCTTC	CASRPLTDLYNEQFF
TRBV30	TRBJ1-1	-	-	TGTGCCTGGAGTGTACAAGGGGCTGAAGCTTTCTTT	CAWSVQGAEAFF
TRBV5-1	TRBJ2-5	-	TRBD2	TGCGCCAGCAGCCATATAGCGGGGGGAGAGACCCAGTACTTC	CASSHIAGGETQYF
TRBV14	TRBJ2-1	-	-	TGTGCCAGCAGCCAAGGACTATTCAATGAGCAGTTCTTC	CASSQGLFNEQFF
TRBV5-1	TRBJ2-2	-	TRBD1	TGCGCCAGCAGCTGGACAGGCCCCGGGGAGCTGTTTTTT	CASSWTGPGELFF
TRBV2	TRBJ2-1	-	TRBD2	TGTGCCAGCAGTGACGGGACTAGTTATCGTGAGCAGTTCTTC	CASSDGTSYREQFF
TRBV13	TRBJ2-1	-	-	TGTGCCAGCAGCCGAATTGAAATCCGCAATGAGCAGTTCTTC	CASSRIEIRNEQFF
TRBV5-1	TRBJ2-5	-	TRBD2	TGCGCCAGCAGCTTGAACCTAGCGGGAGTCCAAGAGACCCAGTACTTC	CASSLNLAGVQETQYF
TRBV10-1	TRBJ1-5	few	-	TGCGCCAGCAGTGATAGCAATCAGCCCCAGCATTTT	CASSDSNQPQHF
TRBV4-1	TRBJ1-6	few	-	TGCGCCAGCAGTTTGGGGGATTCACCCCTCCACTTT	CASSLGDSPLHF
TRBV28	TRBJ2-6	-	-	TGTGCCAGCACAGGGCCTCTCTCTGGGGCCAACGTCCTGACTTTC	CASTGPLSGANVLTF
TRBV4-1	TRBJ1-1	once	-	TGCGCCAGCAGCCCCCAAACGCGGGGTTATGAAGCTTTCTTT	CASSPQTRGYEAFF
TRBV4-1	TRBJ2-7	-	-	TGCGCCAGCAGCCACGCCGGGACCGCTGCCTACGAGCAGTACTTC	CASSHAGTAAYEQYF
TRBV11-2	TRBJ2-1	-	TRBD2	TGTGCCAGCAGCTTAGAGGGACTAGCGGGAGGCTCCTACAATGAGCAGTTCTTC	CASSLEGLAGGSYNEQFF
TRBV10-3	TRBJ2-1	-	TRBD1	TGTGCCATCAGTGAGAGGACAGGGAAGAATGAGCAGTTCTTC	CAISERTGKNEQFF
TRBV25-1	TRBJ1-2	-	-	TGTGCCAGCACCGGCGGCCGAGTGGGGTTCACCTTC	CASTGGRVGFTF
TRBV28	TRBJ2-7	-	TRBD1	TGTGCCAGCAGTTTATCCGCCGGGACAGGCCGCTACGAGCAGTACTTC	CASSLSAGTGRYEQYF
TRBV7-2	TRBJ2-7	-	TRBD1	TGTGCCAGCAGCTTAGACAGGGGGAGGATCTACGAGCAGTACTTC	CASSLDRGRIYEQYF
TRBV29-1	TRBJ2-7	-	TRBD2	TGCAGCGTTGCGGGAGGCAACCCCTACGAGCAGTACTTC	CSVAGGNPYEQYF
TRBV9	TRBJ2-1	-	-	TGTGCCAGCAGCCCCCCCTGGGGGGTTGAGCAGTTCTTC	CASSPPWGVEQFF
TRBV5-4	TRBJ2-5	-	-	TGTGCCAGCAGCTCCGCTGGGACGGGAGAGACCCAGTACTTC	CASSSAGTGETQYF
TRBV6-1	TRBJ2-5	once	-	TGTGCCAGCAGTGATAGGGGGGGCCCAGAGACCCAGTACTTC	CASSDRGGPETQYF
TRBV5-1	TRBJ2-3	-	-	TGCGCCAGCAGCTCAACAGGGTTGGCAGATACGCAGTATTTT	CASSSTGLADTQYF
TRBV7-9	TRBJ2-5	-	TRBD2	TGTGCCAGCAGCTTAATACTAGCGGGAGGCGCAGAGACCCAGTACTTC	CASSLILAGGAETQYF
TRBV7-8	TRBJ2-5	-	-	TGTGCCAGCAGTGAGAGTAGATTCCAAGAGACCCAGTACTTC	CASSESRFQETQYF
TRBV7-2	TRBJ2-7	-	TRBD1	TGTGCCAGCAGCTTAGGGGTAGGGACAGGGGGCGAGCAGTACTTC	CASSLGVGTGGEQYF
TRBV28	TRBJ2-7	once	-	TGTGCCAGCAGTTCGGGGGCCAGCTCCTACGAGCAGTACTTC	CASSSGASSYEQYF
TRBV7-9	TRBJ2-5	-	-	TGTGCCAGCAGCTCGACTCCCGGAGGATTCCAAGAGACCCAGTACTTC	CASSSTPGGFQETQYF
TRBV5-4	TRBJ2-1	-	-	TGTGCCAGCAGCTTGGTTCTGGATGAGCAGTTCTTC	CASSLVLDEQFF
TRBV28	TRBJ2-5	-	-	TGTGCCAGCAGTAAGTGGGAGACCCAGTACTTC	CASSKWETQYF
TRBV4-1	TRBJ2-3	-	-	TGCGCCAGCAGCCAGGGCCGAGGGGATACGCAGTATTTT	CASSQGRGDTQYF
TRBV23-1	TRBJ1-4	-	-	TGCGCCAGCAGTCACTCCGCCCTTGGGGACCAGAGTACAACTAATGAAAAACTGTTTTTT	CASSHSALGDQSTTNEKLFF
TRBV19	TRBJ1-3	-	-	TGTGCCAGTAGTATTTATTTCAACTCTGGAAACACCATATATTTT	CASSIYFNSGNTIYF
TRBV28	TRBJ2-3	-	TRBD2	TGTGCCAGCAGCACCCAGCGCGGGAGGGCCCCAGATACGCAGTATTTT	CASSTQRGRAPDTQYF
TRBV5-4	TRBJ2-2	-	-	TGTGCCAGCAGCTCGAGGACCGGGGAGCTGTTTTTT	CASSSRTGELFF